This T cell receptor beta chain was sequenced for a study of OX40 agonist ivuxolimab in advanced cancers. In the study overall: Dose-escalation patients suffered from hepatocellular carcinoma, melanoma, renal cell or head and neck cancer. Prior therapy, whether anti-PD-1, anti-PD-L1 or anti-CTLA-4, was allowed, and under 50% had some.

This table comes from immunoSEQ multiplex PCR, and its TCRdb copy is limited to in-frame clones, with some not included. The sample holds 49,000 or so clones, around 84% seen once. J gave up 2 bases and V 4 bases, and 2 bases lay outside the gene matches. The CDR3 totals 16 residues. Germline V gene sequence: CDR1 MNHEY, CDR2 SVGAGI. This chain connects TRBV6-5 to TRBJ2-7, with 16 positions matching TRBD2. The sequenced sample was CD4+ or CD8+ T cells sorted from blood, obtained in a trial of the OX40 agonist ivuxolimab. This sequence originates from an adult with an advanced solid tumor such as melanoma, head and neck, liver or kidney cancer. CDR3 DNA sequence: TGTGCCAGCAGTTTCGGGACTAGCGGGAGGGCCTACGAGCAGTACTTC. Translation: CASSFGTSGRAYEQYF.